The sequence of this T cell receptor (beta chain) was determined in a study of blood T cell repertoires in COVID-19. Background on the study: T cells, B-cell-depleted T cells, or PBMCs supplied cDNA or gDNA.

Profiling relied on immunoSEQ multiplex PCR, and the TCRdb table lists in-frame clones only, not all of them. Of nearly 200,000 clones detected, approximately 90% appear once; the ten largest clones hold roughly 5.6%. V was cut by 2 bases and J by 6 bases, with 13 bases left in between. Germline assignment: CDR1 SNHLY and CDR2 FYNNEI. The CDR3 has 14 amino acids. V gene TRBV2 combines with J gene TRBJ2-5, with a weak D call TRBD1 (6 bases). The source material was peripheral blood. The TCR was taken from a woman aged 40 to 49 who had recovered from COVID-19. This chain's CDR3 is CASSESGAVQTQYF. The CDR3 region has the DNA TGTGCCAGCAGTGAATCAGGGGCAGTGCAGACCCAGTACTTC.